These 16 T cell receptor beta chains were all obtained from the same sample, sequenced in a study of T cell responses to AZD1222 COVID-19 vaccine. Repertoires were generated with immunoSEQ multiplex PCR, while TCRdb's copy carries only in-frame clones and drops some. Altogether 150,000 or so clones are present, 80% to 95% being singletons, with the ten largest covering about 3.5%. This sample comprised peripheral blood, obtained 28 days after the second AZD1222 dose. These receptors originate from an adult who received the AZD1222 COVID-19 vaccine.

The CDR3 nucleotides are TGCAGCGTTGAAGGGCCCACCTACGAGCAGTACTTC. Amino acids: CSVEGPTYEQYF. The rearrangement links TRBV29-1 to TRBJ2-7; D is undetermined. Trimming took off 1 base at V and 2 bases at J, with 6 bases between the two ends. CDR1 and CDR2 (germline): SQVTM, ANQGSEA. This CDR3 comprises 12 residues.

This clone was observed once. The V call is TRBV5-5, the J call TRBJ1-2; TRBD1 is a possible D gene (5 bases). CDR1 is SGHKS and CDR2 is YYEKEE in the germline V gene (reference sequence). The CDR3 is made up of 14 amino acids. V was shortened by 4 bases and J by 8 bases, with 18 bases between the two germline ends. The CDR3 is CASSRDHGPTGYTF. DNA for the CDR3: TGTGCCAGCAGCCGGGACCACGGCCCTACGGGCTACACCTTC.

J is TRBJ2-1 and V is TRBV6-5; 9 bases align to TRBD2. The V segment lost 8 bases and the J segment 2 bases; nucleotides outside the gene matches: 1. This CDR3 contains 13 residues. The germline CDR1 and CDR2 sequences are MNHEY and SVGAGI. The CDR3 region is CASVAGAYNEQFF. In DNA form, the CDR3 reads TGTGCCAGCGTAGCGGGAGCCTACAATGAGCAGTTCTTC.

The rearrangement links TRBV25-1 to TRBJ1-2; TRBD1 matches at 7 bases. The CDR3 spans 15 residues. V shed 3 bases, J shed 2 bases, and the junction held 6 bases outside the gene matches. CDR1 is MGHDK and CDR2 is SYGVNS in the germline V gene. The CDR3 DNA sequence: TGTGCCAGCAGTGATGGGACAGCTTCGAACTATGGCTACACCTTC. Its protein product is CASSDGTASNYGYTF.

The chain employs TRBV4-2 and TRBJ2-2; 11 nucleotides agree with TRBD2. CDR1 and CDR2 from the germline V gene are LGHNA and YNFKEQ. The CDR3 totals 17 residues. The junction had 2 bases not matched to a gene; V was cut back by 2 bases and J by 0 bases. The CDR3 sequence is CASSQILAGANTGELFF. CDR3 nucleotides: TGTGCCAGCAGCCAAATACTAGCGGGGGCGAACACCGGGGAGCTGTTTTTT.

The chain carries TRBV5-1 and TRBJ1-4; 8 bases agree with TRBD1. Trimming removed 0 bases from V and 10 bases from J; junction bases left unmatched: 5. CDR1 and CDR2 (germline): SGHRS, YFSETQ. This CDR3 has 14 amino acids. The CDR3 DNA is TGCGCCAGCAGCTTGGGGACAGGGACGGGAAAACTGTTTTTT. Translation gives CASSLGTGTGKLFF.

This rearrangement joins TRBV7-2 to TRBJ1-2; 8 bases match TRBD1. Germline V gene sequence: CDR1 SGHTA, CDR2 FQGNSA. The CDR3 loop spans 15 amino acids. Unmatched junction bases numbered 4, after V lost 3 bases and J lost 1 base. The CDR3 is CASSLTGVFNYGYTF. DNA of the CDR3: TGTGCCAGCAGCTTGACAGGGGTTTTTAACTATGGCTACACCTTC.

Ten or more counts support this clone. This chain joins TRBV4-2 and TRBJ2-2; no reliable D call. Looked up from germline, CDR1 is LGHNA and CDR2 is YNFKEQ. V lost 2 bases, J lost 1 base, and 5 bases lay in between. The CDR3 contains 14 residues. The CDR3 protein is CASSQFMNTGELFF. The CDR3 DNA sequence: TGTGCCAGCAGCCAATTTATGAACACCGGGGAGCTGTTTTTT.

The chain has TRBV13 and TRBJ1-5; 7 nucleotides match TRBD1. Looked up from germline, CDR1 is PRHDT and CDR2 is FYEKMQ (reference sequence). This CDR3 contains 14 residues. Trimming cost V 5 bases and J 5 bases; bases outside gene matches: 6. CDR3 sequence: CASSLGTDYQPQHF. The DNA for the CDR3 is TGTGCCAGCAGCCTCGGGACAGATTATCAGCCCCAGCATTTT.

J is TRBJ2-1 and V is TRBV6-2 or TRBV6-3; D gene uncertain. V lost 5 bases and J 0 bases, leaving 8 bases between the germline ends. The CDR3 runs 14 residues. Germline CDR1 MNHEY, CDR2 SVGEGT. The CDR3 loop is CASSIPSSYNEQFF. In DNA form, the CDR3 reads TGTGCCAGCAGTATCCCTAGCTCCTACAATGAGCAGTTCTTC.

The rearrangement joins TRBV19 to TRBJ1-5; TRBD1 is a possible D gene (5 bases). V was pared by 4 bases and J by 5 bases, with 12 bases between. Germline assignment: CDR1 LNHDA and CDR2 SQIVND (reference sequence). The CDR3 contains 14 residues. The CDR3 loop is CASSTSRGDQPQHF. The CDR3 nucleotides read TGTGCCAGTAGTACCTCTCGGGGGGATCAGCCCCAGCATTTT.

The chain links TRBV6-5 to TRBJ2-5, with TRBD2 identical over 8 bases. CDR1 and CDR2 (germline): MNHEY, SVGAGI. After removal of 6 bases from V and 4 bases from J, the junction contained 7 bases not matched to a gene. The CDR3 runs to 14 residues. As DNA, the CDR3 is TGTGCCAGCAGATTCGGGACTAGAGGAGAGACCCAGTACTTC. This sequence encodes CASRFGTRGETQYF.

The rearrangement joins TRBV3-1 (or the pseudogene TRBV3-2) to TRBJ1-2, with TRBD1 identical over 9 bases. CDR3 length: 15 amino acids. J gave up 4 bases and V 1 base, and 4 bases lay outside the gene matches. CDR1 is LGHDT and CDR2 is YNNKEL in the germline V gene (reference sequence). This chain's CDR3 is CASSQAPDRGYGYTF. The DNA of the CDR3 is TGTGCCAGCAGCCAAGCTCCGGACAGGGGCTATGGCTACACCTTC.

The genes are TRBV9 and TRBJ2-1, with 7 nucleotides matching TRBD2. The CDR3 is made up of 15 amino acids. Germline assignment: CDR1 SGDLS and CDR2 YYNGEE. J was trimmed by 0 bases and V by 4 bases; bases with no gene match: 4. CDR3 sequence reads: CASSPAGSSYNEQFF. The CDR3 bases are TGTGCCAGCAGCCCAGCGGGAAGCTCCTACAATGAGCAGTTCTTC.

This chain links TRBV6-2 or TRBV6-3 with TRBJ2-7, with 8 bases that match TRBD2. There are 14 residues in the CDR3. The V segment lost 6 bases and the J segment 3 bases; nucleotides outside the gene matches: 7. From germline, CDR1 is MNHEY and CDR2 SVGEGT. As DNA, the CDR3 is TGTGCCAGCAGCCGGAGTAGCGGGAACTACGAGCAGTACTTC. It is translated as CASSRSSGNYEQYF.

The chain's CDR3 is CASSLRQGGGNYGYTF. In DNA, the CDR3 is TGTGCCAGCAGTTTACGACAGGGAGGAGGTAACTATGGCTACACCTTC. The chain joins TRBV27 to TRBJ1-2; 7 bases fit TRBD1. The V segment lost 2 bases and the J segment 1 base; nucleotides outside the gene matches: 7. The germline CDR1 and CDR2 sequences are MNHEY and SMNVEV (reference sequence). This CDR3 has 16 amino acids.